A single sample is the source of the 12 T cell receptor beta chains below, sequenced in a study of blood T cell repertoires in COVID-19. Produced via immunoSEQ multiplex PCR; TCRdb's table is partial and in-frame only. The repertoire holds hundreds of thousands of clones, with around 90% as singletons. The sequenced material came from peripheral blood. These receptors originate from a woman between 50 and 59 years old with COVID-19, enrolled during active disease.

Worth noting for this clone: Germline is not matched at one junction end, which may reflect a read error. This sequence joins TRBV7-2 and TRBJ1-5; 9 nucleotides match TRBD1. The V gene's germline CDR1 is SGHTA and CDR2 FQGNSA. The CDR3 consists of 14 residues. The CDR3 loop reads CASRLGTGSEPQHF. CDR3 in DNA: TGTGCCAGCAGGTTAGGGACAGGGAGTGAGCCCCAGCATTTT.

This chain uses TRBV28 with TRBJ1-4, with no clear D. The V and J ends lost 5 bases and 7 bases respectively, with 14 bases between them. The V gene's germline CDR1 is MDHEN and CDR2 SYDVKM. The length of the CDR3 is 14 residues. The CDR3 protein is CASSPGREVEKLFF. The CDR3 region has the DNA TGTGCCAGCAGTCCGGGAAGGGAGGTTGAAAAACTGTTTTTT.

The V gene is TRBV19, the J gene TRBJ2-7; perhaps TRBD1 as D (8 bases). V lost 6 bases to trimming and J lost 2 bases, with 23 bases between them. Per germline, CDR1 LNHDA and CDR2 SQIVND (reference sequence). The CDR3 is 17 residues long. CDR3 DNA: TGTGCCAGTAGCGGGGGGATTACAGGGGGATTACCCTACGAGCAGTACTTC. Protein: CASSGGITGGLPYEQYF.

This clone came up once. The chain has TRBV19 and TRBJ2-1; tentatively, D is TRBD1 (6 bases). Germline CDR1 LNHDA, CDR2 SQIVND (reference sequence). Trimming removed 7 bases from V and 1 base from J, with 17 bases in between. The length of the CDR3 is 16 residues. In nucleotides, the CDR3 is TGTGCCAGTACCCAATCGGCAGGGGCATCCTACAATGAGCAGTTCTTC. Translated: CASTQSAGASYNEQFF.

The CDR3 is CASSPHQGTYNQPQHF. The CDR3 DNA follows: TGTGCCAGTAGTCCCCACCAAGGGACATACAATCAGCCCCAGCATTTT. V is TRBV19 and J is TRBJ1-5; D might be TRBD1 (6 bases). Germline V gene data show CDR1 as LNHDA and CDR2 as SQIVND (reference sequence). The CDR3 is 16 residues long. V dropped 5 bases and J dropped 3 bases, with 17 bases sitting between them.

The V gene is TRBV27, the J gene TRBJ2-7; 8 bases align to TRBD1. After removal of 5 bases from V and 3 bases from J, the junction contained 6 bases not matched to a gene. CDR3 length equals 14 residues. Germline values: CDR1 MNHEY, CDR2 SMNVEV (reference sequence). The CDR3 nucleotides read TGTGCCAGCAGTGTGGGGACAGGAATCTACGAGCAGTACTTC. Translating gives CASSVGTGIYEQYF.

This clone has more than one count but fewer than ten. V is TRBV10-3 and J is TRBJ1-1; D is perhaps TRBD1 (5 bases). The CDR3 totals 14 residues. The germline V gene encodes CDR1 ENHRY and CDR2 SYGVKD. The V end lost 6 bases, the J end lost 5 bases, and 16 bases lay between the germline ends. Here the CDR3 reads CAISANRGVTEAFF. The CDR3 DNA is TGTGCCATCAGCGCTAACCGGGGGGTGACTGAAGCTTTCTTT.

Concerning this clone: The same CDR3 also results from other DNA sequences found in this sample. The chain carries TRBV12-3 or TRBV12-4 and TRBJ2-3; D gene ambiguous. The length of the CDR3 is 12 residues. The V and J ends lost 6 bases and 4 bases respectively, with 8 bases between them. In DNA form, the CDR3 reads TGTGCCAGCAGCGGTTTGGCAGATACGCAGTATTTT. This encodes CASSGLADTQYF.

Here the CDR3 DNA reads TGTGCCAGCCGCCAGGGAGGAGACGCTTTCTTT. This gives the protein CASRQGGDAFF. V is TRBV2 and J is TRBJ1-1; D may be TRBD1 (5 bases). Germline CDR1 reads SNHLY; CDR2 reads FYNNEI. Trimming pared 8 bases from V and 11 bases from J, leaving 15 bases between. The CDR3 totals 11 residues.

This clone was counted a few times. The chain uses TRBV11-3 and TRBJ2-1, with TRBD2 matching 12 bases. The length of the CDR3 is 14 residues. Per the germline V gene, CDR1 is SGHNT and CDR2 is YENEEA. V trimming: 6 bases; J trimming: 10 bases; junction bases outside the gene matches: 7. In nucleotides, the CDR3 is TGTGCCAGCAGGGCTAGCGGGGGGGCAGGAGAGCAGTTCTTC. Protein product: CASRASGGAGEQFF.

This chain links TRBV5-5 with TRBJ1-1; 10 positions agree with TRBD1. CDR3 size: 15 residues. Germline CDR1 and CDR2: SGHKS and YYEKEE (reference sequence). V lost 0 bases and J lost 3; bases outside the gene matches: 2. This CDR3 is CASSLEGQGYTEAFF. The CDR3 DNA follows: TGTGCCAGCAGCTTGGAGGGACAGGGGTACACTGAAGCTTTCTTT.

CDR3 residues: CASSTDSSTNEKLFF. CDR3 in DNA: TGCGCCAGCAGCACGGACAGCTCAACTAATGAAAAACTGTTTTTT. The gene calls are TRBV5-1 and TRBJ1-4, with D possibly TRBD1 on 6 matching bases. Between the trimmed V and J ends, which lost 4 bases and 0 bases, there was a span of 10 bases. Germline-derived CDR1 and CDR2 are SGHRS and YFSETQ. The CDR3 has 15 residues.